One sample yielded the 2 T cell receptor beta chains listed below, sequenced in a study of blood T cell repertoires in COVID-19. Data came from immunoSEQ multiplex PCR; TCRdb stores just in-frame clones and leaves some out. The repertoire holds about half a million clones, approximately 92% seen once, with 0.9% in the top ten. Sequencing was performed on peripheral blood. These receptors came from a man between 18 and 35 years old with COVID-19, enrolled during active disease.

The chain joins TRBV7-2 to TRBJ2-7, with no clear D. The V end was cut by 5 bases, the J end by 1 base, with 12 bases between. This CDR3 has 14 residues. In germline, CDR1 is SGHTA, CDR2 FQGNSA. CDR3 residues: CASSPATGSYEQYF. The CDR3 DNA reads TGTGCCAGCAGCCCCGCCACTGGTTCCTACGAGCAGTACTTC.

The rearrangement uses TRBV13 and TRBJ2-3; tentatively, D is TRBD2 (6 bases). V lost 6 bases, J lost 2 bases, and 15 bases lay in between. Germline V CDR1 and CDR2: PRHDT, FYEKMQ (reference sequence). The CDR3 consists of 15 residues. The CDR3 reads CASRDYGGITDTQYF. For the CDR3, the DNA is TGTGCCAGCAGGGATTACGGAGGGATCACAGATACGCAGTATTTT. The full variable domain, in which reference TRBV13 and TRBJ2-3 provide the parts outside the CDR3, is AAGVIQSPRHLIKEKRETATLKCYPIPRHDTVYWYQQGPGQDPQFLISFYEKMQSDKGSIPDRFSAQQFSDYHSELNMSSLELGDSALYFCASRDYGGITDTQYFGPGTRLTVL.